Each of the 7 T cell receptor beta chains below was sequenced from the same sample in a study of OX40 agonist ivuxolimab in advanced cancers. Measured with immunoSEQ multiplex PCR; TCRdb has only the in-frame clones, and not every one. This sample carries around 40,000 clones, more than 70% of them seen once, and the ten largest clones take around 13%. The source material was CD4+ or CD8+ T cells sorted from blood, sampled in a trial of the OX40 agonist ivuxolimab. These receptors all stem from an adult with an advanced solid tumor such as melanoma, head and neck, liver or kidney cancer.

The chain is built from TRBV15 and TRBJ2-7; D call uncertain. V was cut by 3 bases and J by 0 bases, with 12 bases left in between. This CDR3 region has 15 residues. CDR1 is LNHNV, CDR2 YYDKDF, per germline (reference sequence). The CDR3 nucleotides are TGTGCCACCAGCAGGGGCGGTGGCGGCTCCTACGAGCAGTACTTC. Protein: CATSRGGGGSYEQYF.

The chain recombines TRBV27 with TRBJ2-7; D ambiguous. CDR1 MNHEY and CDR2 SMNVEV come from the germline V gene (reference sequence). The CDR3 is 14 residues long. The V end lost 0 bases, the J end lost 4 bases, and 10 bases lay between the germline ends. This chain's CDR3 is CASSLSFTAYEQYF. The CDR3 DNA follows: TGTGCCAGCAGTTTATCGTTTACAGCTTACGAGCAGTACTTC.

CDR3: CASSPDTGELFF. In nucleotides, the CDR3 is TGTGCCAGCTCACCAGATACCGGGGAGCTGTTTTTT. The rearrangement uses TRBV18 and TRBJ2-2; D is unclear. The CDR3 contains 12 residues. Trimming took off 2 bases at V and 5 bases at J, with 3 bases between the two ends. Germline V gene lookup returns CDR1 KGHSH and CDR2 LQKENI. The full variable domain, in which reference TRBV18 and TRBJ2-2 provide the parts outside the CDR3, is NAGVMQNPRHLVRRRGQEARLRCSPMKGHSHVYWYRQLPEEGLKFMVYLQKENIIDESGMPKERFSAEFPKEGPSILRIQQVVRGDSAAYFCASSPDTGELFFGEGSRLTVL.

The chain joins TRBV19 to TRBJ2-3; the D is unclear. The germline gives CDR1 LNHDA, CDR2 SQIVND (reference sequence). Between the trimmed V and J ends, which lost 6 bases and 0 bases, there was a span of 7 bases. The CDR3 is made up of 13 amino acids. The CDR3 region is CASSVASTDTQYF. The CDR3 nucleotides read TGTGCCAGTAGCGTCGCTAGCACAGATACGCAGTATTTT.

Details on this clone: A read error may account for a junction end that differs from germline. The chain uses TRBV7-7 and TRBJ2-5; weak D call: TRBD2 (7 bases). The germline gives CDR1 SSHAT, CDR2 FNYEAQ (reference sequence). The CDR3 sequence is 15 residues long. The CDR3 coding sequence is TGTGCTAGCAGCTTAGGGTCGGGGGGCCGAGAGACCCAGTACTTC. The encoded protein is CASSLGSGGRETQYF.

The rearrangement uses TRBV11-3 and TRBJ2-1, with D possibly matching TRBD2 (5 bases). Trimming shortened V by 5 bases and J by 5 bases, and 19 bases separated the two germline ends. The CDR3 runs to 16 residues. Germline CDR1 is SGHNT and CDR2 is YENEEA. CDR3 DNA: TGTGCCAGCAGCCCTGAGGGTGACGTACGAGACAATGAGCAGTTCTTC. Amino acids: CASSPEGDVRDNEQFF.

V and J are TRBV29-1 and TRBJ2-7, with TRBD1 as a possible D gene (5 bases). Trimming pared 7 bases from V and 1 base from J, leaving 17 bases between. Germline CDR1 and CDR2: SQVTM and ANQGSEA. This CDR3 comprises 14 residues. DNA of the CDR3: TGCAGCGCCTTAGGCCAGCCAGGGTCCTACGAGCAGTACTTC. It specifies CSALGQPGSYEQYF.